This entry is about one TCR beta chain. The CDR3 length is 12 residues. V lost 5 bases to trimming and J lost 3 bases, with 10 bases between them. Germline V gives CDR1 SQVTM, CDR2 ANQGSEA. This sample stems from a study of blood T cell repertoires in COVID-19. At the level of the study: Sites across the United States, Italy and Spain contributed samples from acute and convalescent COVID-19.

Per the study methods: Estimated nucleated cell counts came from reference gene primer amplification. Only in-frame clones appear in the TCRdb table, and some are missing; sequencing was by immunoSEQ multiplex PCR. The D gene and trimming were derived from the DNA, and the V and J assignments and clone size from that table. The repertoire holds roughly 140,000 clones, with 65% to 90% as singletons. This receptor was obtained from a woman aged 50 to 65 with acute or convalescent COVID-19. What was sequenced was peripheral blood. V gene TRBV29-1 combines with J gene TRBJ2-5; no definite D call. DNA of the CDR3: TGCAGCGTTTTAAAAGGAGAAGAGACCCAGTACTTC. This codes for CSVLKGEETQYF.